This T cell receptor (beta chain) was captured in a study of regulatory T cells in long-lasting Graves disease. Study-wide results and limits: Peripheral blood was the sole material, not thyroid tissue.

Time point denoted: newly diagnosed GD, antithyroid drugs for less than 3 months. With RNA extracted from PBMCs as input, the TCR library was made. Sequencing libraries for TCR beta were prepared with iRepertoire HTBI primers and Arm-PCR of CDR3 regions. TCRdb analysed the multiplex PCR reads with MiXCR anew, one entry per CDR3 protein. The table shows around 250,000 distinct CDR3 sequences, with about 17% occurring only once. Germline V CDR1 and CDR2: KGHSH, LQKENI. Trimming took off 6 bases at V and 15 bases at J, with 21 bases between the two ends. The CDR3 has 13 amino acids. With respect to this clonotype: The target antigen is unknown.

This sample also appeared in a second study, on T cells in Graves' hyperthyroidism and ophthalmopathy. This second report adds: The HTBI primer set served for first-round RT-PCR of the TCR CDR3. Ophthalmopathy prediction by the model preceded onset by a median approximately six months.

Sequenced material: peripheral blood mononuclear cells (PBMCs), taken at new diagnosis, from a patient treated with antithyroid drugs. The rearrangement joins TRBV18 to TRBJ2-1; D is uncertain. The receptor comes from a woman in her 30s with Graves disease. CDR3 sequence reads: CASSPDGWDERFF. The CDR3 DNA reads TGTGCCAGCTCGCCTGACGGGTGGGATGAACGGTTCTTC.